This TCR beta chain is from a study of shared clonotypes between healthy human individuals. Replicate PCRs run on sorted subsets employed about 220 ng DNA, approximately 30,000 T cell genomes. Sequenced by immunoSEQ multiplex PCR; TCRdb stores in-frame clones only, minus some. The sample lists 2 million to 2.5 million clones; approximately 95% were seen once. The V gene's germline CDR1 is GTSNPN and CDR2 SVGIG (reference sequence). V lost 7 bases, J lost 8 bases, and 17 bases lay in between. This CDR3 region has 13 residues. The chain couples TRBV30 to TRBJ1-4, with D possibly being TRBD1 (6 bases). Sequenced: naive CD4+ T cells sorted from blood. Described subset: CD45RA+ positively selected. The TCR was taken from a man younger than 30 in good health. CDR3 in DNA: TGTGCCTCCGGAGGGGGGCTCGGAGAAAAACTGTTTTTT. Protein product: CASGGGLGEKLFF.